This paragraph covers one T cell receptor beta chain sequence. Its target is not known. Multiplex touch-down PCR with TRB-A/B primers amplified rearranged V-D-J TRB sequences. TCRdb redid the calling of the multiplex PCR reads with MiXCR, one entry per CDR3 protein. The data show about 8,000 distinct CDR3 sequences, around half seen once. The sample belongs to a study of T cell repertoires in aging, cancer and after chemotherapy. General study points: Median generation probability rose over the chemotherapy interval in each cancer cohort, suggesting rebound thymic output. Compared with age-matched healthy donors, untreated hematological or solid cancer patients showed higher blood TCR clonality.

Germline V gene sequence: CDR1 SGHDT, CDR2 YYEEEE. The CDR3 totals 14 residues. Unmatched junction bases numbered 12, after V lost 6 bases and J lost 13 bases. TCR beta rearrangements were amplified from peripheral blood genomic DNA. This chain uses TRBV5-6 with TRBJ1-6; TRBD1 matches 8 bases. Sequencing was carried out using blood. This clonotype was sampled from a human donor with a solid tumor. CDR3 residues: CASTTGQDFNPLHF. CDR3 bases: TGTGCCAGCACCACGGGACAGGACTTTAATCCCCTCCACTTT.